The sequence of this TCR beta chain was determined in a study of shared clonotypes between healthy human individuals. General observations from the study: Larger estimated richness was generally seen in naive subsets than in memory subsets.

The assay used deep level. Several immunoSEQ plates held equal portions of the genomic DNA taken from each subset. The assay was immunoSEQ multiplex PCR, and TCRdb's table has in-frame clones only and misses some. The sample holds some 980,000 clones, more than 75% seen once. The CDR3 runs 14 residues. The ends lost 4 bases at V and 7 bases at J; junction bases unmatched: 7. Germline CDR1 and CDR2: MGHDK and SYGVNS. On this clone: Its antigen is still unknown.

The V gene is TRBV25-1, the J gene TRBJ2-1; 7 bases map to TRBD1. This TCR was recovered from a man between 18 and 35 years old in good health. The sequenced material came from memory CD4+ T cells sorted from blood. Subset denoted: CD45RA-negative fraction. As DNA, the CDR3 is TGTGCCAGCAGTGGACCGACAGGGTTAAATGAGCAGTTCTTC. It encodes CASSGPTGLNEQFF.